Listed below are T cell receptor beta chains from one sample, sequenced in a study of metastatic and nonmetastatic thyroid tumors. Using MiXCR, TCRdb reanalyzed the PCR reads. The sample shows 7,000 or so clones, approximately 39% of them seen only once. The specimen sequenced was tumor tissue. The receptors come from a female donor with papillary thyroid cancer or a benign thyroid nodule (not recorded which). Some clones in this sample may be carry-over from other donors' samples. Each CDR3 is given with its conserved first and last residue. Fields, in order: J gene, D gene, V gene, clone size, CDR3 DNA, CDR3 protein. The D gene is left open where the match is weak. Clone size is not always given. Where it is, it says once, few, many or a class for expanded clones.

>TRBJ1-6|-|TRBV30|-
TGTGCCTGGGGGGGGACACTGAGGAGCTCCTATAATTCACCCCTCCACTTT
CAWGGTLRSSYNSPLHF
>TRBJ2-1|TRBD2|TRBV27|-
TGTGCCAGCAGCTCTAGCGGATCCTACAATGAGCAGTTCTTC
CASSSSGSYNEQFF
>TRBJ2-7|-|TRBV6-1|few
TGTGCCAGCAGCTGTCATTCCTACGAGCAGTACTTC
CASSCHSYEQYF
>TRBJ2-1|-|TRBV24-1|-
TGTGCCACCAGGGAGTACAATGAGCAGTTCTTC
CATREYNEQFF
>TRBJ2-1|-|TRBV20-1|-
TGCAGTGTACGCGGGCGGAATGAGCAGTTCTTC
CSVRGRNEQFF
>TRBJ2-7|TRBD1|TRBV15|-
TGTGCCACCAGCAGACCGGGACAGGGGATTTACGAGCAGTACTTC
CATSRPGQGIYEQYF
>TRBJ2-3|TRBD2|TRBV9|many
TGTGCCAGCAGGGGCAGCGGGAGCGCGGATACGCAGTATTTT
CASRGSGSADTQYF
>TRBJ2-1|TRBD2|TRBV20-1|-
TGCAGTGCTAGACTAGCGGGAGTGAGTGAGCAGTTCTTC
CSARLAGVSEQFF
>TRBJ1-5|-|TRBV12-3/TRBV12-4|many
TGTGCCAGCATTCTACAGGGATCTAGTCAGCCCCAGCATTTT
CASILQGSSQPQHF
>TRBJ1-4|-|TRBV30|few
TGTGCCTGTTGGGCTGGGATAAGCGAAAAACTGTTTTTT
CACWAGISEKLFF
>TRBJ2-7|TRBD2|TRBV7-9|-
TGTGCCAGCAGCTGGGCTAGCGGGGACTACGAGCAGTACTTC
CASSWASGDYEQYF
>TRBJ2-7|-|TRBV4-2|-
TGTGCGAGCAGCCAAGTCGATTTCCTCTACTCCTACGAGCAGTACTTC
CASSQVDFLYSYEQYF
>TRBJ1-1|-|TRBV2|few
TGTGCCAGCAGTGACTCGGGATACACTGAAGCTTTCTTT
CASSDSGYTEAFF
>TRBJ2-2|-|TRBV7-2|few
TGTGCCAGCAGCTTAGAGGTCGGGGAGCTGTTTTTT
CASSLEVGELFF
>TRBJ1-6|-|TRBV18|-
TGTGCCAGCTCACCGGGAGGGGTTCATAATTCACCCCTCCACTTT
CASSPGGVHNSPLHF
>TRBJ1-6|-|TRBV28|-
TGTGCCAGCAGTTTATTCCCAGGGAGAGGGAATTCACCCCTCCACTTT
CASSLFPGRGNSPLHF
>TRBJ1-2|-|TRBV20-1|-
TGCAGTGTGGGGACGCGCGGGACGCGGTATGGCTACACCTTC
CSVGTRGTRYGYTF
>TRBJ1-6|-|TRBV6-2/TRBV6-3|few
TGTGCCAGCAGTTACGTCAGTGGAGGGGTACAAAATTCACCCCTCCACTTT
CASSYVSGGVQNSPLHF
>TRBJ2-3|-|TRBV6-4|medium-sized
TGTGCCAGCAGTGCGAGAGGGGTCGAAGATACGCAGTATTTT
CASSARGVEDTQYF
>TRBJ2-5|-|TRBV3-1|-
TGTGCCAGCAGCCAAGATGGGTGGGAGACCCAGTACTTC
CASSQDGWETQYF
>TRBJ1-1|-|TRBV7-2|-
TGTGCCAGCAGCTTACATTACGGAAGCACTGAAGCTTTCTTT
CASSLHYGSTEAFF
>TRBJ2-7|TRBD1|TRBV6-1|-
TGTGCCAGCAGCACATCCGGGACAGGGGCCTACGAGCAGTACTTC
CASSTSGTGAYEQYF
>TRBJ2-7|TRBD1|TRBV29-1|-
TGCAGCGTTGATGACCCGGGACAGGGAAACGAGCAGTACTTC
CSVDDPGQGNEQYF
>TRBJ2-5|TRBD1|TRBV3-1|large
TGTGCCAGCAGCCAAGGTCCGCCAGGGGGAAAGGGAGAGACCCAGTACTTC
CASSQGPPGGKGETQYF
>TRBJ2-5|-|TRBV11-2|-
TGTGCCAGCAGCTACAGCCACCAAGAGACCCAGTACTTC
CASSYSHQETQYF